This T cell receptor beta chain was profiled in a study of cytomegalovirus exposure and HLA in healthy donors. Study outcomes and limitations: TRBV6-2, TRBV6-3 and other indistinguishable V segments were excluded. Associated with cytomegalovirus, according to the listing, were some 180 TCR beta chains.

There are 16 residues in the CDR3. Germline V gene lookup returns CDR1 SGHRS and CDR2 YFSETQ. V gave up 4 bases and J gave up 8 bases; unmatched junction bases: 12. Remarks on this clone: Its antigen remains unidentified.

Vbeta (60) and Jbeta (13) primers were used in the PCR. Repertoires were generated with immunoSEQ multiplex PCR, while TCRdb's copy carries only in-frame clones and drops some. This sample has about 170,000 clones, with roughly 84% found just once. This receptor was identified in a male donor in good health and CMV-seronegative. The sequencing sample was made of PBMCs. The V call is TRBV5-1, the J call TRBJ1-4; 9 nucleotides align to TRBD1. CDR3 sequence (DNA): TGCGCCAGCAGCCCGCAACCGACAGGGGGGGGAGAAAAACTGTTTTTT. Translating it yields CASSPQPTGGGEKLFF.